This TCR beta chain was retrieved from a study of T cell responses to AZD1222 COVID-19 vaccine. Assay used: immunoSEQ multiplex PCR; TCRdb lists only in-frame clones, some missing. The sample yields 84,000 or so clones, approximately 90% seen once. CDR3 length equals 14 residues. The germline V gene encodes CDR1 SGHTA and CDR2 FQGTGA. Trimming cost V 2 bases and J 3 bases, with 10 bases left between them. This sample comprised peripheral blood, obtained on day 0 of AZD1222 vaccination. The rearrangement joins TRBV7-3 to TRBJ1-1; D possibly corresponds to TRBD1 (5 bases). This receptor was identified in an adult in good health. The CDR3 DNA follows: TGTGCCAGCAGCTTACAGGGATTTGACACTGAAGCTTTCTTT. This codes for CASSLQGFDTEAFF.